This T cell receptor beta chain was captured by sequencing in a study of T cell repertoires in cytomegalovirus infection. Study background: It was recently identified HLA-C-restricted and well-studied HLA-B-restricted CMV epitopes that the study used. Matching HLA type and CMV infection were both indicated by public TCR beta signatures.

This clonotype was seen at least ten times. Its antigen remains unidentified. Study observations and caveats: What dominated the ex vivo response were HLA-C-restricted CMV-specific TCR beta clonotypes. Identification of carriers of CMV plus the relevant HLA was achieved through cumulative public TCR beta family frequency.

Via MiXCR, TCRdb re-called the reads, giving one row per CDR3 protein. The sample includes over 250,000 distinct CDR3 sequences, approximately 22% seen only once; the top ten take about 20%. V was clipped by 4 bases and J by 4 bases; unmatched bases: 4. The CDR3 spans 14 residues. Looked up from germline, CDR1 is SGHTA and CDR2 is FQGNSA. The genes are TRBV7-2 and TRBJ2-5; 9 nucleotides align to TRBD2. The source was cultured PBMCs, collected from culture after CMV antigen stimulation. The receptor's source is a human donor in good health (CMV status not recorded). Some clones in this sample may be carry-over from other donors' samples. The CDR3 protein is CASSSFSGGETQYF. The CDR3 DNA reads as TGTGCCAGCAGCTCGTTTAGCGGGGGAGAGACCCAGTACTTC.